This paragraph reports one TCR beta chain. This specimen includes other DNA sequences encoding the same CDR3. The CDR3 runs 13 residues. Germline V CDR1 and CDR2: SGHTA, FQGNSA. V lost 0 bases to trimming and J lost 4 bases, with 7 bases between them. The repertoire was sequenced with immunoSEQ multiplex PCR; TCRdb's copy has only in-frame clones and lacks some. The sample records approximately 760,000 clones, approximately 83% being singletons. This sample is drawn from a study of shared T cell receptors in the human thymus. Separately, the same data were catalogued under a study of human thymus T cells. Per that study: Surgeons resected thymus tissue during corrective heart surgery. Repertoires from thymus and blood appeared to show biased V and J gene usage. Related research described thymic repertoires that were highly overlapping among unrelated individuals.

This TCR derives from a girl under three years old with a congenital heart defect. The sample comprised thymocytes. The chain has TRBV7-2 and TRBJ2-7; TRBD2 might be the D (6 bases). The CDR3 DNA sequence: TGTGCCAGCAGCTTAGCGGGGGGTTACGAGCAGTACTTC. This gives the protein CASSLAGGYEQYF.